This passage covers 12 T cell receptor beta chains from one sample sequenced in a study of shared clonotypes between healthy human individuals. Only in-frame clones appear in the TCRdb table, and some are missing; sequencing was by immunoSEQ multiplex PCR. The profile shows under 2.5 million clones, just under 95% of them singletons. Source material: naive CD4+ T cells from PBMCs. Documented subset: CD45RA+ positively selected. All receptors come from a man between 18 and 35 years old in good health. Some clones in this sample may be carry-over from other donors' samples.

The V call is TRBV6-1, the J call TRBJ1-2; 8 nucleotides match TRBD1. Germline CDR1 and CDR2: MNHNS and SASEGT. There are 12 residues in the CDR3. V lost 6 bases and J lost 8; bases outside the gene matches: 5. CDR3 loop: CASRGTGSGYTF. Written as DNA, the CDR3 is TGTGCCAGCAGGGGGACAGGTTCCGGCTACACCTTC.

A remark on this clone: This sample also contains other DNA sequences that code for the same CDR3. The chain combines TRBV19 with TRBJ1-3, with unresolved D. The length of the CDR3 is 14 residues. The germline V and J ends were trimmed by 5 bases and 0 bases, with 8 bases remaining between them. CDR1 is LNHDA, CDR2 SQIVND, per germline (reference sequence). CDR3 sequence: CASSPGSSGNTIYF. In DNA form, the CDR3 reads TGTGCCAGTAGTCCGGGGAGCTCTGGAAACACCATATATTTT.

With respect to this clone: Other DNA sequences within the sample encode an identical CDR3. The CDR3 nucleotides read TGCGCCAGCAGCTTAGGGGATTCTGGAAACACCATATATTTT. Its translation is CASSLGDSGNTIYF. The chain joins TRBV5-1 to TRBJ1-3, with D possibly TRBD1 on 5 matching bases. V lost 2 bases, J lost 1 base, and 7 bases lay in between. This CDR3 has 14 residues. Germline V CDR1 and CDR2: SGHRS, YFSETQ.

In regard to this clone: The same CDR3 can be traced to other DNA sequences in this sample. The V and J genes are TRBV7-9 and TRBJ2-7; D unclear. This CDR3 comprises 13 residues. CDR1 and CDR2 from the germline V gene are SEHNR and FQNEAQ (reference sequence). Trimming cost V 1 base and J 5 bases, with 9 bases left between them. The CDR3 reads CASSLGGWDEQYF. DNA of the CDR3: TGTGCCAGCAGCTTAGGGGGTTGGGACGAGCAGTACTTC.

A remark on this clone: Other DNA sequences in this specimen translate into the identical CDR3. This sequence joins TRBV28 and TRBJ1-5; D is uncertain. This CDR3 contains 12 residues. Trimming stripped 4 bases from V and 7 bases from J, with 8 bases between. The germline CDR1 and CDR2 sequences are MDHEN and SYDVKM. CDR3 nucleotide sequence: TGTGCCAGCAGTTCTCCCGGGCAGCCCCAGCATTTT. Protein sequence: CASSSPGQPQHF.

V is TRBV5-4 and J is TRBJ1-2; possible D gene TRBD1, 6 bases. Trimming shortened V by 4 bases and J by 6 bases, and 19 bases separated the two germline ends. This CDR3 region has 15 residues. The germline CDR1 and CDR2 sequences are SGHNT and YYREEE (reference sequence). The CDR3: CASSTGPHVEDGYTF. The CDR3 nucleotides read TGTGCCAGCAGCACAGGGCCCCATGTTGAAGATGGCTACACCTTC.

This clone was detected once. This rearrangement joins TRBV5-8 to TRBJ1-4; a possible D gene is TRBD1 (5 bases). The germline V and J ends were trimmed by 7 bases and 8 bases, with 18 bases remaining between them. This CDR3 spans 14 amino acids. Per germline, CDR1 SGHTS and CDR2 YDEGEE. CDR3 region: CASARGPNEEKLFF. CDR3 nucleotides: TGTGCCAGCGCTCGGGGCCCCAACGAAGAAAAACTGTTTTTT.

J is TRBJ1-3 and V is TRBV4-3; D remains unclear. Trimming shortened V by 1 base and J by 0 bases, and 10 bases separated the two germline ends. Looked up from germline, CDR1 is LGHNA and CDR2 is YSLEER. CDR3 length equals 16 residues. The CDR3 region is CASSQVGWSSGNTIYF. The CDR3 region has the DNA TGCGCCAGCAGCCAAGTTGGGTGGAGCTCTGGAAACACCATATATTTT.

This chain links TRBV27 with TRBJ2-7, with 12 bases lining up with TRBD2. The V segment lost 6 bases and the J segment 2 bases; nucleotides outside the gene matches: 8. This CDR3 region has 16 residues. Germline loops: CDR1 MNHEY, CDR2 SMNVEV (reference sequence). CDR3 residues: CASRPIGLAGTYEQYF. CDR3 nucleotides: TGTGCCAGCAGACCCATCGGACTAGCGGGGACCTACGAGCAGTACTTC.

CDR3 DNA: TGTGCCATTAGAGATCAGGACCTCAATCAGCCCCAGCATTTT. The encoded protein is CAIRDQDLNQPQHF. The chain joins TRBV10-3 to TRBJ1-5; D call uncertain. CDR3 length equals 14 residues. The V gene lost 9 bases and the J gene lost 3 bases, with 15 bases spanning the gap. Per germline, CDR1 ENHRY and CDR2 SYGVKD.

The chain links TRBV5-1 to TRBJ2-2, with TRBD1 identical over 9 bases. Germline CDR1 SGHRS, CDR2 YFSETQ. V lost 4 bases to trimming and J lost 4 bases; unmatched junction nucleotides: 8. The CDR3 covers 16 residues. CDR3 amino acids: CASSGQPGQGTGELFF. The CDR3 DNA sequence: TGCGCCAGCAGCGGACAACCGGGACAGGGCACCGGGGAGCTGTTTTTT. Based on the CDR3 plus reference TRBV5-1 and TRBJ2-2, the full variable domain is KAGVTQTPRYLIKTRGQQVTLSCSPISGHRSVSWYQQTPGQGLQFLFEYFSETQRNKGNFPGRFSGRQFSNSRSEMNVSTLELGDSALYLCASSGQPGQGTGELFFGEGSRLTVL.

The chain combines TRBV30 with TRBJ2-1, with 9 bases matching TRBD2. The CDR3 loop spans 16 amino acids. Germline lookup yields CDR1 GTSNPN and CDR2 SVGIG (reference sequence). With 1 base clipped from V and 9 bases from J, the junction kept 13 bases outside the gene matches. The DNA for the CDR3 is TGTGCCTGGAGTGATAGCGGGACTAGCCAAATGGGTGAGCAGTTCTTC. Its translation is CAWSDSGTSQMGEQFF.